A single sample gave rise to the 30 T cell receptor beta chains below, sequenced in a study of response to subunit inactivated influenza vaccine (dated 2018 in TCRdb). Libraries were constructed by RT-PCR. Sequencing relied on an Illumina HiSeq 2500. The public sequencing data were trimmed at Q25 with fastp and processed into clonotypes with MiXCR by TCRdb, which kept only in-frame beta chains. Merged by CDR3 protein, the rows form single entries marked with the most common genes and DNA. The sample table lists hundreds of thousands of distinct CDR3 sequences, around 11% of them with a count of one. 8% to 13% of the sample is held by the ten biggest clonotypes. These data also featured in a second study, about T cells expressing NK-cell markers. From that second study: TCR beta cDNA libraries were made by 5'RACE template switching that added a universal primer site and unique molecular identifiers.

The sample was PBMCs from blood, taken on the day of vaccination. Receptor source: a man aged 45 to 65 who received an inactivated influenza vaccine. Donor details come from another sample of the same person, matched by shared clones.

The chain combines TRBV19 with TRBJ2-2; D not certain. V lost 10 bases, J lost 1 base, and 10 bases lay in between. This CDR3 is built from 13 residues. The V gene's germline CDR1 is LNHDA and CDR2 SQIVND (reference sequence). The CDR3: CATLLENTGELFF. The CDR3 DNA sequence: TGTGCCACCTTATTGGAGAACACCGGGGAGCTGTTTTTT.

The V and J genes are TRBV20-1 and TRBJ1-1; weak D call: TRBD1 (6 bases). This CDR3 region has 15 residues. Trimming removed 4 bases from V and 1 base from J, with 16 bases in between. CDR1 DFQATT and CDR2 SNEGSKA come from the germline V gene (reference sequence). CDR3 bases: TGCAGTGCTAACGGATGGACAGTCTGGAACACTGAAGCTTTCTTT. Encoded protein: CSANGWTVWNTEAFF.

This clonotype was detected a few times. The chain uses TRBV20-1 and TRBJ2-1, with D perhaps TRBD1 (6 bases). Looked up from germline, CDR1 is DFQATT and CDR2 is SNEGSKA (reference sequence). This CDR3 is 14 amino acids long. The V gene lost 4 bases and the J gene lost 8 bases, with 18 bases spanning the gap. Written as DNA, the CDR3 is TGCAGTGCTATCGGGACATTGCACATCGATGAGCAGTTCTTC. As protein: CSAIGTLHIDEQFF.

This clonotype was observed many times. V and J are TRBV20-1 and TRBJ2-5, with 11 bases aligning to TRBD1. J was trimmed by 5 bases and V by 0 bases; bases with no gene match: 5. CDR3 size: 15 residues. CDR1 and CDR2 from the germline V gene are DFQATT and SNEGSKA (reference sequence). The CDR3 reads CSARDGQGAVETQYF. In nucleotides, the CDR3 is TGCAGTGCTAGAGACGGACAGGGGGCTGTGGAGACCCAGTACTTC.

The CDR3 region has the DNA TGTGCCAGCAGCCCGCTAGCGGGACTTACCCTTGAGCAGTTCTTC. As protein: CASSPLAGLTLEQFF. V is TRBV7-9 and J is TRBJ2-1; 9 nucleotides agree with TRBD2. This CDR3 region has 15 residues. Germline CDR1 is SEHNR and CDR2 is FQNEAQ (reference sequence). V shed 5 bases and J 9 bases; nucleotides not matched to a gene: 11. Complete variable domain (other parts from reference TRBV7-9 and TRBJ2-1): DTGVSQNPRHKITKRGQNVTFRCDPISEHNRLYWYRQTLGQGPEFLTYFQNEAQLEKSRLLSDRFSAERPKGSFSTLEIQRTEQGDSAMYLCASSPLAGLTLEQFFGPGTRLTVL.

The sample holds many counts of this clonotype. The rearrangement joins TRBV28 to TRBJ2-1; D may be TRBD2 (5 bases). Between the trimmed V and J ends, which lost 6 bases and 4 bases, there was a span of 13 bases. Germline V gene sequence: CDR1 MDHEN, CDR2 SYDVKM. The CDR3 is 14 residues long. The CDR3 DNA sequence: TGTGCCAGCAGACGTCGGGGATATTACAATGAGCAGTTCTTC. Its protein is CASRRRGYYNEQFF.

This clonotype was seen ten or more times. The gene calls are TRBV28 and TRBJ1-1; no firm D call. Trimming removed 6 bases from V and 0 bases from J, with 8 bases in between. Germline V gene sequence: CDR1 MDHEN, CDR2 SYDVKM. The CDR3 is made up of 13 amino acids. CDR3: CASSLHLNTEAFF. The CDR3 nucleotides are TGTGCCAGCAGCTTACACCTGAACACTGAAGCTTTCTTT.

The chain joins TRBV4-3 to TRBJ2-7, with 11 bases identical to TRBD1. CDR1 is LGHNA and CDR2 is YSLEER in the germline V gene. The CDR3 is 15 amino acids. V shed 1 base, J shed 5 bases, and the junction held 4 bases outside the gene matches. The CDR3 sequence is CASSQARTGGHEQYF. The CDR3 DNA is TGCGCCAGCAGCCAAGCCAGGACAGGGGGCCACGAGCAGTACTTC.

The chain employs TRBV29-1 and TRBJ2-3, with no clear D. The CDR3 contains 14 residues. Germline CDR1 is SQVTM and CDR2 is ANQGSEA. The ends were cut back, 0 bases at V and 2 bases at J, with 9 bases in the middle. The CDR3 sequence: CSVEDAGNTDTQYF. The CDR3 coding sequence is TGCAGCGTTGAAGATGCCGGAAACACAGATACGCAGTATTTT.

This clonotype was detected a few times. The V and J genes are TRBV5-5 and TRBJ1-1; D is ambiguous. The CDR3 length is 14 residues. V shed 0 bases and J shed 1 base, with 7 bases lying between them. From germline, CDR1 is SGHKS and CDR2 YYEKEE (reference sequence). This CDR3 reads CASSLAERNTEAFF. The CDR3 nucleotides read TGTGCCAGCAGCTTGGCTGAGAGGAACACTGAAGCTTTCTTT.

This clonotype was found a few times. This chain connects TRBV6-5 to TRBJ2-1, with D maybe TRBD2 (5 bases). V shed 4 bases and J shed 0 bases, with 13 bases lying between them. The CDR3 totals 16 residues. Germline V lookup: CDR1 MNHEY, CDR2 SVGAGI. The CDR3 here is CASSLSGFSSYNEQFF. The CDR3 DNA reads TGTGCCAGCAGTTTGTCGGGGTTTAGCTCCTACAATGAGCAGTTCTTC.

This clonotype was detected ten times or more. V is TRBV12-3 or TRBV12-4 and J is TRBJ2-7, with D possibly TRBD2 on 5 matching bases. The CDR3 runs to 12 residues. Deletions cut 8 bases from V and 4 bases from J, with 12 bases between. Here the CDR3 reads CASSLVNYEQYF. Here the CDR3 DNA reads TGTGCCAGCTCACTAGTTAATTACGAGCAGTACTTC.

The rearrangement links TRBV6-5 to TRBJ1-2; D possibly corresponds to TRBD1 (5 bases). Germline values: CDR1 MNHEY, CDR2 SVGAGI. The CDR3 loop spans 16 amino acids. V was trimmed by 4 bases and J by 3 bases, leaving 18 bases between them. The DNA of the CDR3 is TGTGCCAGCAGTTCCTACGTTTGGGGGACGGACTATGGCTACACCTTC. Protein: CASSSYVWGTDYGYTF.

A few counts support this clonotype. The V and J genes are TRBV12-3 or TRBV12-4 and TRBJ2-1, with a possible D match to TRBD2 (6 bases). The CDR3 is 12 residues long. Trimming took 3 bases from V and 15 from J, leaving 15 bases between them. The CDR3 loop reads CASSFFGDSPFF. The CDR3 bases are TGTGCCAGCAGTTTTTTTGGGGACTCCCCGTTCTTC.

This clonotype was found a few times. J is TRBJ2-2 and V is TRBV27; D perhaps matches TRBD2 (6 bases). V shed 5 bases and J shed 7 bases, with 11 bases lying between them. There are 13 residues in the CDR3. In germline, CDR1 is MNHEY, CDR2 SMNVEV (reference sequence). CDR3 bases: TGTGCCAGCAGTGGAGGGAGAATCGGGGAGCTGTTTTTT. Its protein is CASSGGRIGELFF.

This clonotype was observed a handful of times. V gene TRBV4-2 combines with J gene TRBJ1-2, with TRBD1 identical over 10 bases. The germline CDR1 and CDR2 sequences are LGHNA and YNFKEQ. V lost 5 bases to trimming and J lost 4 bases; unmatched junction nucleotides: 4. CDR3 length equals 14 residues. The CDR3 is CASSSRTGGYGYTF. CDR3 DNA: TGTGCCAGCAGCTCCCGGACAGGGGGCTATGGCTACACCTTC.

The chain joins TRBV24-1 to TRBJ2-3; D perhaps matches TRBD1 (6 bases). Germline CDR1 is KGHDR and CDR2 is SFDVKD. The V end was cut by 3 bases, the J end by 2 bases, with 17 bases between. The CDR3 length is 17 residues. As DNA, the CDR3 is TGTGCCACCAGTGATGCACCGGGACAATCACTCACAGATACGCAGTATTTT. Protein: CATSDAPGQSLTDTQYF.

This clonotype was detected a few times. This chain joins TRBV4-1 and TRBJ2-3; D not certain. The ends were cut back, 2 bases at V and 6 bases at J, with 12 bases in the middle. Germline CDR1 and CDR2: MGHRA and YSYEKL. The CDR3 is 14 residues long. The CDR3 bases are TGCGCCAGCAGCCAATCCGTCCCACTCGATACGCAGTATTTT. Its translation is CASSQSVPLDTQYF.

This clonotype showed up just a few times. The genes are TRBV3-1 and TRBJ1-6, with unresolved D. V gave up 4 bases and J gave up 5 bases, with 9 bases separating them. CDR1 and CDR2 from the germline V gene are LGHDT and YNNKEL (reference sequence). The CDR3 runs 14 residues. For the CDR3, the DNA is TGTGCCAGCAGCCCGGCGGTCGATAATTCACCCCTCCACTTT. Translating it yields CASSPAVDNSPLHF.

This clonotype was seen a handful of times. V is TRBV4-3 and J is TRBJ2-7, with 7 bases identical to TRBD1. J gave up 2 bases and V 0 bases, and 4 bases lay outside the gene matches. The V gene's germline CDR1 is LGHNA and CDR2 YSLEER. This CDR3 is 15 amino acids long. The chain's CDR3 is CASSQERDRAYEQYF. CDR3 DNA sequence: TGCGCCAGCAGCCAAGAGAGGGACAGAGCCTACGAGCAGTACTTC.

The chain carries TRBV19 and TRBJ1-5, with D possibly matching TRBD1 (5 bases). Germline V gives CDR1 LNHDA, CDR2 SQIVND (reference sequence). Trimming shortened V by 7 bases and J by 7 bases, and 20 bases separated the two germline ends. The CDR3 is 15 amino acids. CDR3: CASKPGHRGRQPQHF. DNA of the CDR3: TGTGCCAGTAAACCAGGACACCGAGGAAGGCAGCCCCAGCATTTT.

This clonotype was detected ten times or more. The rearrangement links TRBV7-9 to TRBJ2-3, with D unclear. V gave up 2 bases and J gave up 1 base, with 13 bases separating them. This CDR3 contains 16 residues. Germline V gene lookup returns CDR1 SEHNR and CDR2 FQNEAQ (reference sequence). The CDR3: CASSLQSGTGTDTQYF. CDR3 in DNA: TGTGCCAGCAGCTTACAATCCGGAACGGGCACAGATACGCAGTATTTT. Full variable domain (missing parts from reference TRBV7-9 and TRBJ2-3): DTGVSQNPRHKITKRGQNVTFRCDPISEHNRLYWYRQTLGQGPEFLTYFQNEAQLEKSRLLSDRFSAERPKGSFSTLEIQRTEQGDSAMYLCASSLQSGTGTDTQYFGPGTRLTVL.

This clonotype occurred many times. The chain recombines TRBV11-1 with TRBJ1-5; D unclear. This CDR3 is built from 19 residues. V dropped 2 bases and J dropped 0 bases, with 20 bases sitting between them. Germline-derived CDR1 and CDR2 are SGHAT and FQDESV (reference sequence). The CDR3 here is CASSLHTYGRENSNQPQHF. The CDR3 DNA sequence: TGTGCCAGCAGCTTACACACTTACGGACGGGAGAATAGCAATCAGCCCCAGCATTTT.

V gene TRBV20-1 combines with J gene TRBJ2-1; TRBD2 is a possible D gene (5 bases). V shed 0 bases and J shed 0 bases, with 15 bases lying between them. Germline loops: CDR1 DFQATT, CDR2 SNEGSKA (reference sequence). The CDR3 contains 17 residues. The CDR3 DNA sequence: TGCAGTGCTAGAGATTGGGCAAGCGGAAGCTCCTACAATGAGCAGTTCTTC. Protein: CSARDWASGSSYNEQFF.

This clonotype has more than one count but fewer than ten. The chain carries TRBV20-1 and TRBJ1-1, with unresolved D. Trimming cost V 0 bases and J 3 bases, with 8 bases left between them. CDR1 and CDR2 from the germline V gene are DFQATT and SNEGSKA (reference sequence). The CDR3 consists of 13 residues. The CDR3 nucleotides are TGCAGTGCTAGAGAAGCCAGGTACACTGAAGCTTTCTTT. Its translation: CSAREARYTEAFF.

Ten or more counts support this clonotype. The CDR3 DNA reads TGTGCCAGCCAGGACCCACAAGAGACCCAGTACTTC. Protein: CASQDPQETQYF. This sequence joins TRBV6-2 or TRBV6-3 and TRBJ2-5; D unclear. This CDR3 contains 12 residues. Germline loops: CDR1 MNHEY, CDR2 SVGEGT. Trimming shortened V by 8 bases and J by 2 bases, and 9 bases separated the two germline ends.

This clonotype was seen a few times. The chain combines TRBV14 with TRBJ2-2; 8 nucleotides agree with TRBD2. V shed 4 bases, J shed 6 bases, and the junction held 4 bases outside the gene matches. The CDR3 is made up of 14 amino acids. CDR1 and CDR2 from the germline V gene are SGHDN and FVKESK. CDR3 region: CASSLAGWAGELFF. The CDR3 nucleotides read TGTGCCAGCAGCCTAGCGGGATGGGCCGGGGAGCTGTTTTTT.

The J gene is TRBJ2-7, the V gene TRBV7-9; D uncertain. V gave up 1 base and J gave up 2 bases, with 9 bases separating them. CDR3 size: 14 residues. In germline, CDR1 is SEHNR, CDR2 FQNEAQ (reference sequence). Here the CDR3 DNA reads TGTGCCAGCAGCTTAGATACTCTGGCCTACGAGCAGTACTTC. This sequence encodes CASSLDTLAYEQYF.

The CDR3: CASSRDRVDSGANVLTF. In nucleotides, the CDR3 is TGTGCCAGCTCAAGAGACAGGGTAGACTCTGGGGCCAACGTCCTGACTTTC. The chain links TRBV18 to TRBJ2-6, with 7 bases fitting TRBD1. This CDR3 has 17 amino acids. V dropped 5 bases and J dropped 0; count of bases not matched to a gene: 7. Germline V lookup: CDR1 KGHSH, CDR2 LQKENI. The full variable domain, completed using reference TRBV18 and TRBJ2-6, is NAGVMQNPRHLVRRRGQEARLRCSPMKGHSHVYWYRQLPEEGLKFMVYLQKENIIDESGMPKERFSAEFPKEGPSILRIQQVVRGDSAAYFCASSRDRVDSGANVLTFGAGSRLTVL.

This chain connects TRBV4-3 to TRBJ2-3, with D unclear. The CDR3 is made up of 16 amino acids. Germline CDR1 reads LGHNA; CDR2 reads YSLEER. Trimming cost V 1 base and J 1 base, with 12 bases left between them. CDR3 sequence reads: CASSQAYSSGTDTQYF. CDR3 DNA sequence: TGCGCCAGCAGCCAAGCCTACTCATCGGGCACAGATACGCAGTATTTT.